These 23 T cell receptor beta chains originate from one sample sequenced in a study of Ad26.COV2.S vaccination and SARS-CoV-2 variants. Clones were sequenced by immunoSEQ multiplex PCR, and TCRdb holds only the in-frame ones, with some missing. The sample holds about 320,000 clones, roughly 88% seen once. Treatment in this sample: 19 received Ad26.COV2.S at low or high dose, single or two shots; a few received placebo; per-sample allocation not given. Samples came from day 63 after the first vaccine or placebo injection. The sequencing used peripheral blood, collected in a trial of Ad26.COV2.S vaccine versus placebo. The receptors stem from a person between 18 and 59 years old who received the Ad26.COV2.S COVID-19 vaccine or a placebo.

J is TRBJ2-7 and V is TRBV4-3, with TRBD1 matching over 7 bases. Per germline, CDR1 LGHNA and CDR2 YSLEER. V lost 1 base and J lost 2; bases outside the gene matches: 2. This CDR3 has 14 amino acids. For the CDR3, the DNA is TGCGCCAGCAGCCAAGGGACAGGAACCTACGAGCAGTACTTC. Translation: CASSQGTGTYEQYF.

The chain joins TRBV25-1 to TRBJ1-1; D is ambiguous. V shed 4 bases and J shed 5 bases, with 8 bases lying between them. This CDR3 contains 12 residues. Germline CDR1 and CDR2: MGHDK and SYGVNS. CDR3 sequence reads: CASSALTTEAFF. In DNA form, the CDR3 reads TGTGCCAGCAGTGCACTAACTACTGAAGCTTTCTTT.

The chain uses TRBV6-5 and TRBJ2-1; D is uncertain. Trimming left V 6 bases short and J 7 bases short, with 10 bases between. Germline V gene sequence: CDR1 MNHEY, CDR2 SVGAGI. The CDR3 spans 12 residues. As DNA, the CDR3 is TGTGCCAGCAGCCCAGGAGCGAATGAGCAGTTCTTC. Translating it yields CASSPGANEQFF.

CDR3 residues: CASSSPGATYEQYV. CDR3 coding DNA: TGTGCCAGCAGTTCACCAGGGGCCACCTACGAGCAGTACGTC. The chain is built from TRBV5-6 and TRBJ2-7; D may be TRBD1 (6 bases). Germline CDR1 is SGHDT and CDR2 is YYEEEE. V dropped 5 bases and J dropped 2 bases, with 14 bases sitting between them. This CDR3 region has 14 residues.

The chain has TRBV7-2 and TRBJ2-7; the D gene is possibly TRBD1 (6 bases). V was clipped by 3 bases and J by 2 bases, with 11 bases between them. CDR1 is SGHTA and CDR2 is FQGNSA in the germline V gene. This CDR3 contains 14 residues. The CDR3 sequence: CASSLGRGTYEQYF. DNA for the CDR3: TGTGCCAGCAGCTTGGGTAGGGGGACCTACGAGCAGTACTTC.

This CDR3 reads CASSMREFNEQFF. CDR3 DNA: TGTGCCAGCAGTATGCGGGAGTTCAATGAGCAGTTCTTC. This chain links TRBV27 with TRBJ2-1; TRBD2 agrees at 7 bases. Germline trimming cut 5 bases from V and 6 bases from J; bases unmatched to any gene: 4. CDR1 is MNHEY, CDR2 SMNVEV, per germline (reference sequence). The CDR3 extends over 13 amino acids.

This clone was seen only once. The chain carries TRBV5-5 and TRBJ2-7; perhaps TRBD1 as D (6 bases). From germline, CDR1 is SGHKS and CDR2 YYEKEE (reference sequence). Deletions cut 4 bases from V and 2 bases from J, with 13 bases between. This CDR3 has 14 residues. This chain's CDR3 is CASSANRVTYEQYV. Here the CDR3 DNA reads TGTGCCAGCAGCGCAAACAGGGTAACCTACGAGCAGTACGTC.

V and J are TRBV7-7 and TRBJ2-3; 9 nucleotides line up with TRBD2. J gave up 3 bases and V 1 base, and 2 bases lay outside the gene matches. The CDR3 has 15 residues. The germline V gene has CDR1 SSHAT and CDR2 FNYEAQ (reference sequence). The CDR3 DNA reads as TGTGCCAGCAGCTTAGTAGCGGGAGCAACAGATACGCAGTATTTT. This encodes CASSLVAGATDTQYF.

V usage is TRBV18 and J usage is TRBJ1-5, with D perhaps matching TRBD1 (5 bases). V lost 5 bases and J 5 bases, leaving 19 bases between the germline ends. This CDR3 is built from 16 residues. Germline CDR1 and CDR2: KGHSH and LQKENI. The CDR3 bases are TGTGCCAGCTCAAAGGGGAGCCCAATGTCAGATCAGCCCCAGCATTTT. It specifies CASSKGSPMSDQPQHF.

The chain employs TRBV9 and TRBJ1-1, with 7 positions matching TRBD1. The V segment lost 4 bases and the J segment 5 bases; nucleotides outside the gene matches: 8. CDR3 size: 14 residues. Germline V gives CDR1 SGDLS, CDR2 YYNGEE. The CDR3 region is CASSPAGGGTEAFF. CDR3 bases: TGTGCCAGCAGCCCGGCAGGGGGTGGGACTGAAGCTTTCTTT.

In DNA, the CDR3 is TGTGCCAGCAGTTTTCCGGGACTAGCGGGATCGAACATTCAGTACTTC. Residues: CASSFPGLAGSNIQYF. V gene TRBV6-5 combines with J gene TRBJ2-4; 13 bases are a match to TRBD2. The CDR3 extends over 16 amino acids. Germline V gene lookup returns CDR1 MNHEY and CDR2 SVGAGI. With 4 bases clipped from V and 7 bases from J, the junction kept 7 bases outside the gene matches.

There are a few counts of this clone. The chain recombines TRBV7-2 with TRBJ2-3; D remains ambiguous. V gave up 6 bases and J gave up 0 bases, with 10 bases separating them. The CDR3 is 14 residues long. Germline V lookup: CDR1 SGHTA, CDR2 FQGNSA. DNA of the CDR3: TGTGCCAGCAGGCGGATGAGTAGCACAGATACGCAGTATTTT. Encoded protein: CASRRMSSTDTQYF.

This chain uses TRBV7-9 with TRBJ2-5, with 10 positions matching TRBD2. The CDR3 totals 15 residues. Trimming cost V 1 base and J 6 bases; bases outside gene matches: 5. Germline V gives CDR1 SEHNR, CDR2 FQNEAQ (reference sequence). CDR3 coding DNA: TGTGCCAGCAGCTTAGGGCTAGCGGGAGCTAAGACCCAGTACTTC. This translates into CASSLGLAGAKTQYF.

V is TRBV7-2 and J is TRBJ1-3, with 10 nucleotides matching TRBD1. The junction had 5 bases not matched to a gene; V was cut back by 5 bases and J by 4 bases. The CDR3 has 15 residues. Per the germline V gene, CDR1 is SGHTA and CDR2 is FQGNSA. The CDR3 bases are TGTGCCAGCAGCGCCCGGACAGGGGGAGGAAACACCATATATTTT. Its translation is CASSARTGGGNTIYF.

The rearrangement uses TRBV7-8 and TRBJ2-5; no definite D call. Germline lookup yields CDR1 SGHVS and CDR2 FQNEAQ. V was pared by 1 base and J by 2 bases, with 8 bases between. This CDR3 is built from 14 residues. CDR3 protein: CASSLGTEQETQYF. The CDR3 nucleotides are TGTGCCAGCAGCTTAGGCACAGAACAAGAGACCCAGTACTTC.

With respect to this clone: Other DNA sequences in the same sample also yield this CDR3. This chain uses TRBV2 with TRBJ1-6; tentatively, D is TRBD1 (6 bases). Germline CDR1 and CDR2: SNHLY and FYNNEI. The V and J ends lost 6 bases and 10 bases respectively, with 10 bases between them. The CDR3 extends over 12 amino acids. CDR3 bases: TGTGCCAGCAGGAGGGGGGTCTCACCCCTCCACTTT. It yields the protein CASRRGVSPLHF.

The chain uses TRBV28 and TRBJ1-1; D is perhaps TRBD1 (6 bases). Deletions cut 7 bases from V and 0 bases from J, with 18 bases between. CDR3 size: 16 residues. Germline CDR1 reads MDHEN; CDR2 reads SYDVKM. CDR3 DNA: TGTGCCAGCAAGGGGGTTGGGGATCCCATGAACACTGAAGCTTTCTTT. Translated, it gives CASKGVGDPMNTEAFF.

The DNA of the CDR3 is TGTGCCAGCAGCAACGACAGGGGGCTGGATACGCAGTATTTT. Protein product: CASSNDRGLDTQYF. The V gene is TRBV6-5, the J gene TRBJ2-3; 10 bases are a match to TRBD1. The CDR3 covers 14 residues. The junction had 6 bases not matched to a gene; V was cut back by 6 bases and J by 6 bases. Germline V gene lookup returns CDR1 MNHEY and CDR2 SVGAGI.

V and J are TRBV29-1 and TRBJ2-1, with D hard to call. The CDR3 runs 15 residues. Deletions cut 0 bases from V and 0 bases from J, with 9 bases between. CDR1 is SQVTM and CDR2 is ANQGSEA in the germline V gene. The CDR3 bases are TGCAGCGTTGAAGAGGTCAGGAGCTCCTACAATGAGCAGTTCTTC. Amino acid sequence: CSVEEVRSSYNEQFF.

This chain links TRBV5-1 with TRBJ1-2; TRBD1 aligns across 10 bases. V lost 4 bases and J lost 7; bases outside the gene matches: 4. This CDR3 is built from 13 residues. Germline CDR1 SGHRS, CDR2 YFSETQ. The DNA of the CDR3 is TGCGCCAGCAGCGCGGGACAGGGGCTTGGCTACACCTTC. Translation gives CASSAGQGLGYTF.

The chain employs TRBV7-2 and TRBJ2-3; D unclear. Trimming left V 5 bases short and J 6 bases short, with 12 bases between. The length of the CDR3 is 13 residues. The germline CDR1 and CDR2 sequences are SGHTA and FQGNSA. CDR3 DNA: TGTGCCAGCAGCACGACGGTCATGGATACGCAGTATTTT. Protein sequence: CASSTTVMDTQYF.

The count of this clone is one. The chain links TRBV5-6 to TRBJ2-3; the D is unclear. The CDR3 is 16 amino acids. Trimming took 2 bases from V and 0 from J, leaving 13 bases between them. The V gene's germline CDR1 is SGHDT and CDR2 YYEEEE. The CDR3 nucleotides read TGTGCCAGCAGCTTCGGTAAGGGATTGAGCACAGATACGCAGTATTTT. Protein: CASSFGKGLSTDTQYF. The full variable domain, completed using reference TRBV5-6 and TRBJ2-3, is DAGVTQSPTHLIKTRGQQVTLRCSPKSGHDTVSWYQQALGQGPQFIFQYYEEEERQRGNFPDRFSGHQFPNYSSELNVNALLLGDSALYLCASSFGKGLSTDTQYFGPGTRLTVL.

The chain recombines TRBV13 with TRBJ2-7; 10 bases line up with TRBD2. Germline trimming cut 4 bases from V and 0 bases from J; bases unmatched to any gene: 15. CDR3 length equals 19 residues. In germline, CDR1 is PRHDT, CDR2 FYEKMQ (reference sequence). CDR3 loop: CASSSIAGGRILRSYEQYF. The CDR3 coding sequence is TGTGCCAGCAGCTCTATAGCGGGGGGCCGCATCCTCCGCTCCTACGAGCAGTACTTC.